This is a list of T cell receptor beta chains from one sample in a study of blood T cell repertoires in COVID-19. Data came from immunoSEQ multiplex PCR; TCRdb stores just in-frame clones and leaves some out. The data contain 450,000 to 600,000 clones, about 90% of them seen just once; the ten biggest clones take up about 0.7%. The material sequenced was PBMCs or T cells enriched from blood (not recorded which). Receptor source: a woman aged 18-35 years who had recovered from COVID-19. CDR3s include the opening cysteine and the closing phenylalanine or tryptophan. D genes are given only for firm matches. The size of a clone is reported for some rows only, either as once, few or many, or as a class for expanded clones.

CDR3aa: CASSQVTGDYGYTF
CDR3nt: TGCGCCAGCAGCCAAGTAACGGGGGACTATGGCTACACCTTC
abundance: NA
v_gene: TRBV4-1
d_gene: NA
j_gene: TRBJ1-2

CDR3aa: CASSVDSGWYGYTF
CDR3nt: TGTGCCAGCAGCGTAGACAGCGGCTGGTATGGCTACACCTTC
abundance: NA
v_gene: TRBV9
d_gene: NA
j_gene: TRBJ1-2

CDR3aa: CASRTGTIGTDTQYF
CDR3nt: TGCGCCAGCAGAACCGGGACAATCGGCACAGATACGCAGTATTTT
abundance: NA
v_gene: TRBV5-1
d_gene: NA
j_gene: TRBJ2-3

CDR3aa: CASSQRTSGGPGQFF
CDR3nt: TGTGCCAGCAGCCAGAGGACTAGCGGGGGCCCAGGACAGTTCTTC
abundance: NA
v_gene: TRBV3-1/TRBV3-2
d_gene: TRBD2
j_gene: TRBJ2-1

CDR3aa: CAGTDRAGEKLFF
CDR3nt: TGTGCCGGAACAGACAGGGCTGGTGAAAAACTGTTTTTT
abundance: once
v_gene: TRBV2
d_gene: TRBD1
j_gene: TRBJ1-4

CDR3aa: CASQPQTGLGDQPQHF
CDR3nt: TGTGCCAGCCAACCCCAGACAGGGCTTGGCGATCAGCCCCAGCATTTT
abundance: NA
v_gene: TRBV19
d_gene: TRBD1
j_gene: TRBJ1-5

CDR3aa: CASTLGAADYGYTF
CDR3nt: TGTGCCAGTACCCTAGGGGCCGCCGACTATGGCTACACCTTC
abundance: NA
v_gene: TRBV19
d_gene: NA
j_gene: TRBJ1-2

CDR3aa: CASRSTGYGNTIYF
CDR3nt: TGTGCCAGTAGGTCTACAGGGTATGGAAACACCATATATTTT
abundance: NA
v_gene: TRBV19
d_gene: NA
j_gene: TRBJ1-3

CDR3aa: CASSLEGGYGYTF
CDR3nt: TGTGCCAGCAGTCTCGAGGGTGGGTATGGCTACACCTTC
abundance: NA
v_gene: TRBV12-3/TRBV12-4
d_gene: NA
j_gene: TRBJ1-2

CDR3aa: CATSRDRGDTGELFF
CDR3nt: TGTGCCACCAGCAGAGACAGGGGGGACACCGGGGAGCTGTTTTTT
abundance: NA
v_gene: TRBV15
d_gene: NA
j_gene: TRBJ2-2

CDR3aa: CAWASGQGAGYEKLFF
CDR3nt: TGTGCCTGGGCCTCGGGACAGGGGGCGGGATATGAAAAACTGTTTTTT
abundance: NA
v_gene: TRBV30
d_gene: TRBD1
j_gene: TRBJ1-4

CDR3aa: CASSPRESTNEKLFF
CDR3nt: TGTGCCAGCAGTCCTAGGGAGTCAACTAATGAAAAACTGTTTTTT
abundance: few
v_gene: TRBV11-2
d_gene: NA
j_gene: TRBJ1-4

CDR3aa: CAISRQGAEKLFF
CDR3nt: TGTGCCATCAGTCGACAGGGGGCGGAAAAACTGTTTTTT
abundance: NA
v_gene: TRBV10-3
d_gene: TRBD1
j_gene: TRBJ1-4

CDR3aa: CASSIIGTGNGYTF
CDR3nt: TGTGCCAGTAGTATTATCGGGACAGGGAACGGCTACACCTTC
abundance: NA
v_gene: TRBV19
d_gene: TRBD1
j_gene: TRBJ1-2

CDR3aa: CAISPGTYGTEAFF
CDR3nt: TGTGCCATCAGCCCCGGGACATATGGGACTGAAGCTTTCTTT
abundance: once
v_gene: TRBV10-3
d_gene: NA
j_gene: TRBJ1-1

CDR3aa: CAISDPRRYMNTEAFF
CDR3nt: TGTGCCATCAGTGATCCCCGAAGATACATGAACACTGAAGCTTTCTTT
abundance: NA
v_gene: TRBV10-3
d_gene: NA
j_gene: TRBJ1-1

CDR3aa: CASSPPREDTQYF
CDR3nt: TGTGCCAGCAGCCCCCCCCGGGAAGATACGCAGTATTTT
abundance: NA
v_gene: TRBV7-8
d_gene: NA
j_gene: TRBJ2-3

CDR3aa: CASRSPGGGNTIYF
CDR3nt: TGTGCCAGCAGGTCGCCAGGGGGTGGAAACACCATATATTTT
abundance: few
v_gene: TRBV6-5
d_gene: TRBD1
j_gene: TRBJ1-3

CDR3aa: CASSRGNTEAFF
CDR3nt: TGTGCCAGCTCCAGGGGGAACACTGAAGCTTTCTTT
abundance: NA
v_gene: TRBV18
d_gene: NA
j_gene: TRBJ1-1

CDR3aa: CATSDRLAKTDTQYF
CDR3nt: TGTGCCACCAGTGACCGACTAGCGAAGACAGATACGCAGTATTTT
abundance: NA
v_gene: TRBV24-1
d_gene: TRBD2
j_gene: TRBJ2-3

CDR3aa: CASSPSNGELFF
CDR3nt: TGCGCCAGCAGCCCTTCTAACGGGGAGCTGTTTTTT
abundance: NA
v_gene: TRBV4-1
d_gene: NA
j_gene: TRBJ2-2

CDR3aa: CASSPSPGGGETQYF
CDR3nt: TGTGCCAGCAGCCCCTCCCCGGGCGGGGGAGAGACCCAGTACTTC
abundance: NA
v_gene: TRBV11-3
d_gene: TRBD2
j_gene: TRBJ2-5

CDR3aa: CASSWSAGASETQYF
CDR3nt: TGTGCCAGCAGTTGGTCTGCAGGCGCCTCAGAGACCCAGTACTTC
abundance: NA
v_gene: TRBV9
d_gene: NA
j_gene: TRBJ2-5

CDR3aa: CASSSTGWEAFF
CDR3nt: TGTGCCAGCAGTTCGACAGGGTGGGAGGCTTTCTTT
abundance: few
v_gene: TRBV28
d_gene: TRBD1
j_gene: TRBJ1-1

CDR3aa: CASSPLGGEETQYF
CDR3nt: TGCGCCAGCAGCCCCCTAGGGGGGGAAGAGACCCAGTACTTC
abundance: NA
v_gene: TRBV5-1
d_gene: NA
j_gene: TRBJ2-5

CDR3aa: CASKGLAGGLYNEQFF
CDR3nt: TGTGCCAGCAAGGGACTAGCGGGGGGGCTATACAATGAGCAGTTCTTC
abundance: NA
v_gene: TRBV2
d_gene: TRBD2
j_gene: TRBJ2-1

CDR3aa: CASSLGGGAPLHF
CDR3nt: TGTGCCAGCAGTTTGGGGGGGGGAGCACCCCTCCACTTT
abundance: NA
v_gene: TRBV12-3/TRBV12-4
d_gene: NA
j_gene: TRBJ1-6

CDR3aa: CASSRAGEGNSPLHF
CDR3nt: TGTGCCAGCTCACGGGCAGGGGAAGGAAATTCACCCCTCCACTTT
abundance: NA
v_gene: TRBV18
d_gene: NA
j_gene: TRBJ1-6

CDR3aa: CASSLDADRGVTQYF
CDR3nt: TGTGCCAGCAGTCTTGACGCGGACAGGGGAGTGACCCAGTACTTC
abundance: NA
v_gene: TRBV4-2
d_gene: TRBD1
j_gene: TRBJ2-5

CDR3aa: CARGSGDSYNSPLHF
CDR3nt: TGTGCCCGTGGATCGGGGGACTCCTATAATTCACCCCTCCACTTT
abundance: NA
v_gene: TRBV30
d_gene: NA
j_gene: TRBJ1-6

CDR3aa: CAWSRGTGNTEAFF
CDR3nt: TGTGCCTGGAGTAGGGGGACAGGGAACACTGAAGCTTTCTTT
abundance: few
v_gene: TRBV30
d_gene: TRBD1
j_gene: TRBJ1-1

CDR3aa: CASSGDRGHTEAFF
CDR3nt: TGCGCCAGCAGCGGAGACAGGGGGCACACTGAAGCTTTCTTT
abundance: NA
v_gene: TRBV5-1
d_gene: TRBD1
j_gene: TRBJ1-1

CDR3aa: CASSHMGDEKLFF
CDR3nt: TGTGCCAGCAGCCATATGGGAGATGAAAAACTGTTTTTT
abundance: NA
v_gene: TRBV3-1/TRBV3-2
d_gene: NA
j_gene: TRBJ1-4

CDR3aa: CAWNGQKGTEAFF
CDR3nt: TGTGCCTGGAACGGACAAAAAGGAACTGAAGCTTTCTTT
abundance: NA
v_gene: TRBV30
d_gene: NA
j_gene: TRBJ1-1

CDR3aa: CASSPEGRIGSPLHF
CDR3nt: TGTGCCAGCAGCCCGGAGGGGAGGATCGGATCACCCCTCCACTTT
abundance: NA
v_gene: TRBV5-6
d_gene: NA
j_gene: TRBJ1-6

CDR3aa: CASAGQTNTGELFF
CDR3nt: TGTGCCAGCGCTGGACAGACCAACACCGGGGAGCTGTTTTTT
abundance: NA
v_gene: TRBV6-6
d_gene: NA
j_gene: TRBJ2-2

CDR3aa: CASSLRTGAPGNTIYF
CDR3nt: TGTGCCAGCAGCTTGCGGACAGGAGCCCCTGGAAACACCATATATTTT
abundance: few
v_gene: TRBV5-4
d_gene: TRBD1
j_gene: TRBJ1-3

CDR3aa: CASSGQPQETQYF
CDR3nt: TGTGCCAGCAGTGGACAGCCCCAAGAGACCCAGTACTTC
abundance: NA
v_gene: TRBV2
d_gene: NA
j_gene: TRBJ2-5

CDR3aa: CASSLRIWRGEYSNQPQHF
CDR3nt: TGTGCCAGTAGTTTACGGATATGGAGGGGCGAATATAGCAATCAGCCCCAGCATTTT
abundance: NA
v_gene: TRBV19
d_gene: NA
j_gene: TRBJ1-5

CDR3aa: CASSLRGAGGKSYEQYF
CDR3nt: TGTGCCAGCAGCTTACGCGGGGCGGGGGGCAAGTCCTACGAGCAGTACTTC
abundance: NA
v_gene: TRBV7-8
d_gene: TRBD2
j_gene: TRBJ2-7

CDR3aa: CASMREETQYF
CDR3nt: TGTGCCAGCATGAGAGAAGAGACCCAGTACTTC
abundance: NA
v_gene: TRBV6-6
d_gene: NA
j_gene: TRBJ2-5

CDR3aa: CASSLDPQGPLAF
CDR3nt: TGTGCCAGCAGCTTAGATCCTCAGGGGCCGCTCGCCTTC
abundance: NA
v_gene: TRBV11-3
d_gene: NA
j_gene: TRBJ1-2

CDR3aa: CAWSEIKDIDREQFF
CDR3nt: TGTGCCTGGAGTGAAATAAAGGACATCGATCGTGAGCAGTTCTTC
abundance: few
v_gene: TRBV30
d_gene: NA
j_gene: TRBJ2-1